The sequence of this T cell receptor (beta chain) was determined in a study of tumor-infiltrating lymphocytes in oesophageal squamous cell carcinoma. This CDR3 is built from 14 residues. Germline-derived CDR1 and CDR2 are SGHVT and SQSDAQ. MiXCR, run by TCRdb on the PCR reads, gives a single entry per CDR3 protein. The sample holds roughly 21,000 distinct CDR3 sequences; approximately 38% are singletons and the top ten take about 40%. Sequencing was done on a sample of esophageal tumor tissue. The V and J genes are TRBV7-4 and TRBJ2-5; 7 positions agree with TRBD1. The J call is doubtful: the DNA matches TRBJ2-1 better. The clonotype comes from a male donor with esophageal squamous cell carcinoma. This CDR3 is CASSLQGVSYEQFF. CDR3 coding DNA: TGTGCCAGCAGCTTACAGGGGGTCTCCTACGAGCAGTTCTTC.